This TCR beta chain is from a study of cytomegalovirus exposure and HLA in healthy donors. Study-level findings and limits: Researchers reported in a later analysis that a missense DCLRE1C variant was tied to TCR beta V- and J-gene trimming.

The CDR3 spans 15 residues. Trimming left V 2 bases short and J 0 bases short, with 8 bases between. Germline CDR1 is MNHEY and CDR2 is SVGAGI. At sampling all donors were nominally healthy, likely with unrecorded immune exposures. With 60 Vbeta and 13 Jbeta primers, the PCR was carried out. Profiling relied on immunoSEQ multiplex PCR, and the TCRdb table lists in-frame clones only, not all of them. This sample carries around 100,000 clones, around 81% of them seen once, and the ten largest clones take more than 3%. A word on this clone: What it binds is not known.

This clonotype was sampled from a female donor in good health and CMV-seropositive. The rearrangement uses TRBV6-5 and TRBJ1-3; TRBD1 is a possible D gene (5 bases). Material: PBMCs. The CDR3 nucleotides read TGTGCCAGCAGTTACGGACATCTCTCTGGAAACACCATATATTTT. The encoded protein is CASSYGHLSGNTIYF.